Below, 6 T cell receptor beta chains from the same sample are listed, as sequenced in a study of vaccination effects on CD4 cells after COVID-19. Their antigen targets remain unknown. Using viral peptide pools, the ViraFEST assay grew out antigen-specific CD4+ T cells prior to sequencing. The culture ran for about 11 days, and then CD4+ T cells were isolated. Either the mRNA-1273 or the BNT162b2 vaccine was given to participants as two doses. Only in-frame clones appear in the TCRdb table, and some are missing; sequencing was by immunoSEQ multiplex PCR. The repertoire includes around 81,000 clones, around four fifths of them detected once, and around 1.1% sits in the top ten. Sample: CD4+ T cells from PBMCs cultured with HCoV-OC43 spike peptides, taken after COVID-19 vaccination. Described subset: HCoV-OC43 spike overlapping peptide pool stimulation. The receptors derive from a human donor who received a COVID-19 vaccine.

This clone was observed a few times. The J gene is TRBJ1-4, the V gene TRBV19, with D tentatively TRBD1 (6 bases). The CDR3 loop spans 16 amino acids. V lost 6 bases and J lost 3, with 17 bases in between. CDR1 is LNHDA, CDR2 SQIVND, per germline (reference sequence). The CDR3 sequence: CASSIRGIGANEKLFF. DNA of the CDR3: TGTGCCAGTAGCATCAGGGGCATTGGAGCTAATGAAAAACTGTTTTTT.

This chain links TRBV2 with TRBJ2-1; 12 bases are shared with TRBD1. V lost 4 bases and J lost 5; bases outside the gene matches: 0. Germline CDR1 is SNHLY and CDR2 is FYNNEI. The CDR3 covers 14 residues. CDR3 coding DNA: TGTGCCAGCAGTGGGGACAGGGGGCACAATGAGCAGTTCTTC. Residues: CASSGDRGHNEQFF.

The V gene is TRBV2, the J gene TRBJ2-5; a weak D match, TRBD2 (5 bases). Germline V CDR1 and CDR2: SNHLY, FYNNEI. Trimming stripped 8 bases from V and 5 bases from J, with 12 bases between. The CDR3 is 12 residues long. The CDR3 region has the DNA TGTGCCAGCGGAGGTATTGGCGAGACCCAGTACTTC. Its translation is CASGGIGETQYF.

The CDR3, as DNA: TGCGCCAGCAGCGCTACTAGCGGACCCCTTCGGCAGTACGTC. This gives the protein CASSATSGPLRQYV. V usage is TRBV10-2 and J usage is TRBJ2-7; TRBD2 agrees at 8 bases. This CDR3 has 14 residues. J gave up 9 bases and V 6 bases, and 13 bases lay outside the gene matches. CDR1 and CDR2 (germline): WSHSY, SAAADI.

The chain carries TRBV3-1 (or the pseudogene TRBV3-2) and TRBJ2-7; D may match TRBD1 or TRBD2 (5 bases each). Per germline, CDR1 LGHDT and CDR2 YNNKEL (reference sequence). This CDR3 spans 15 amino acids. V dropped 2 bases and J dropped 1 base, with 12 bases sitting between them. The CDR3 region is CASSQKGDGSYEQYV. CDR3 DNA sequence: TGTGCCAGCAGCCAAAAAGGGGACGGATCCTACGAGCAGTACGTC.

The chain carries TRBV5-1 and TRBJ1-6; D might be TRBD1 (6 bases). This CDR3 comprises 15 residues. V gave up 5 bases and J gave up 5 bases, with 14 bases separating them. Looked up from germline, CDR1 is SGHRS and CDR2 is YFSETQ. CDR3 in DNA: TGCGCCAGCAGGAATACACAGGGTGATAATTCACCCCTCCACTTT. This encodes CASRNTQGDNSPLHF.